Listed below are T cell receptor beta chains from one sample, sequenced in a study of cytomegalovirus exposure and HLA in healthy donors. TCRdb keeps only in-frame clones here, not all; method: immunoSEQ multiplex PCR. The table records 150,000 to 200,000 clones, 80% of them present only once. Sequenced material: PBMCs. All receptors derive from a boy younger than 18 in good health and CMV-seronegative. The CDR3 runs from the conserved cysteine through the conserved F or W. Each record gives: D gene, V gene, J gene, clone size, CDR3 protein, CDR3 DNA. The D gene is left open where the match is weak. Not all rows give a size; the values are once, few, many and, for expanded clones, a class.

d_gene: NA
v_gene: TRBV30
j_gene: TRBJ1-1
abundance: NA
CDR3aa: CAFYLMNTEAFF
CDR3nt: TGTGCCTTCTACCTCATGAACACTGAAGCTTTCTTT

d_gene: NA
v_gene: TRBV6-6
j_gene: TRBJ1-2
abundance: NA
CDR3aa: CASRKRTFLDYGYTF
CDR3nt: TGTGCCAGCAGGAAAAGGACATTTCTTGACTATGGCTACACCTTC

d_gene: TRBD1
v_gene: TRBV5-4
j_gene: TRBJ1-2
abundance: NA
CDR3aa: CASSLFDRGDYGYTF
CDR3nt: TGTGCCAGCAGCTTGTTCGACAGGGGGGACTATGGCTACACCTTC

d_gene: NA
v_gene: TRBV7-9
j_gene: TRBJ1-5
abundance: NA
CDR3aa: CASSRSTGNQPQHF
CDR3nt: TGTGCCAGCAGCCGATCGACAGGCAATCAGCCCCAGCATTTT

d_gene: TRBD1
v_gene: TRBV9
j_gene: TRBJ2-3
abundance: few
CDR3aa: CASSTRDRGRGDTQYF
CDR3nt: TGTGCCAGCAGCACCCGGGACAGGGGCCGCGGGGATACGCAGTATTTT

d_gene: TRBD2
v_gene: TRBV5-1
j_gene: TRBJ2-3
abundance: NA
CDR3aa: CASSLGGGATDTQYF
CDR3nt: TGCGCCAGCAGCTTGGGCGGGGGGGCCACAGATACGCAGTATTTT

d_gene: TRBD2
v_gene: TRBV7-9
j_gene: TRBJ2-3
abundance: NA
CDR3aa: CASSPTGLVTDTQYF
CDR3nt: TGTGCCAGCAGCCCAACGGGACTAGTGACAGATACGCAGTATTTT

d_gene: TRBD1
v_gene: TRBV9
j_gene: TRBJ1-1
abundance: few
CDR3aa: CASSAGQGNTEAFF
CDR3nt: TGTGCCAGCAGCGCGGGACAGGGGAACACTGAAGCTTTCTTT

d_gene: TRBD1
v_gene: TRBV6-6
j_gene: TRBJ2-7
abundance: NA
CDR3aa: CASRHRDRGYEQYF
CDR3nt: TGTGCCAGCAGACACCGGGACAGGGGGTACGAGCAGTACTTC

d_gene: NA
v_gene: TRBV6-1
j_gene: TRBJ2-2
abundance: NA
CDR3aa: CASSPHIPNPGELFF
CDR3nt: TGTGCCAGCAGTCCCCATATCCCTAACCCCGGGGAGCTGTTTTTT

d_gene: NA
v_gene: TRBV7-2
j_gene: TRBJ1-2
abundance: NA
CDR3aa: CASSSQKGVISYTF
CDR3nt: TGTGCCAGCAGCTCACAGAAGGGGGTTATTAGCTACACCTTC